This record looks at one TCR beta chain sequence and its context. As yet, its antigen is unknown. Germline V gives CDR1 SGHVS, CDR2 FQNEAQ. There are 15 residues in the CDR3. V was trimmed by 5 bases and J by 3 bases, leaving 13 bases between them. This record belongs to a study of response to subunit inactivated influenza vaccine. Study-wide results and limits: The authors offered the suggestion that each seasonal influenza vaccination recruits few new T cells.

A single record per CDR3 protein comes from TCRdb applying MiXCR to the RT-PCR reads. The sample holds approximately 500,000 distinct CDR3 sequences, roughly 13% seen once. Sequenced here: PBMCs from blood, sampled roughly 45 days after vaccination. The chain combines TRBV7-8 with TRBJ2-2, with a tentative D call TRBD1 (5 bases). The clonotype comes from a man aged 45 to 65 who received an inactivated influenza vaccine. CDR3 in amino acids: CASSPRDRHTGELFF. The CDR3 DNA sequence: TGTGCCAGCAGCCCCCGCGACAGACACACCGGGGAGCTGTTTTTT.